These T cell receptor beta chains were read from a single sample in a study of Ad26.COV2.S vaccination and SARS-CoV-2 variants. Libraries were prepared by immunoSEQ multiplex PCR; TCRdb keeps only in-frame clonotypes and omits some of them. Of about 260,000 clones in the sample, 87% were seen once. The sequencing here drew on peripheral blood, taken in a trial of Ad26.COV2.S vaccine versus placebo. These receptor sequences come from a person aged 18-65 years who received the Ad26.COV2.S COVID-19 vaccine or a placebo. Both conserved end residues are part of each CDR3. A D gene is named only where the DNA matches it firmly. Where a row states a size, it is once, few, many or the class of an expanded clone; other rows omit it.

TRBJ2-7 | TRBV6-2/TRBV6-3 | TRBD1 | few | TGTGCCAGCAGTTACTCAGGGACAGGGGGCGAGCAGTACTTC | CASSYSGTGGEQYF
TRBJ2-2 | TRBV12-3/TRBV12-4 | TRBD2 | . | TGTGCCAGCAGTTTCCGCGGGAGTGGGGAGCTGTTTTTT | CASSFRGSGELFF
TRBJ2-3 | TRBV6-5 | . | . | TGTGCCAGCAGAGCCAGCAGCACAGATACGCAGTATTTT | CASRASSTDTQYF
TRBJ2-3 | TRBV5-1 | . | . | TGCGCCAGCAGCTACGACCCCCGCACAGATACGCAGTATTTT | CASSYDPRTDTQYF
TRBJ2-2 | TRBV19 | . | once | TGTGCCAGTAGAGAAGGTAGAGGACGGACGAACACCGGGGAGCTGTTTTTT | CASREGRGRTNTGELFF
TRBJ2-5 | TRBV10-3 | . | . | TGTGCCACAAGGGGGGTCGGGCGGGAGTTAGAGACCCAGTACTTC | CATRGVGRELETQYF
TRBJ2-1 | TRBV18 | . | . | TGTGCCAGCTCACCACCGTGGGGCCGCAATGAGCAGTTCTTC | CASSPPWGRNEQFF
TRBJ1-4 | TRBV7-9 | . | . | TGTGCCAGCACAAATTGGCGGCCGGACGTTGGTGAAAAACTGTTTTTT | CASTNWRPDVGEKLFF
TRBJ2-3 | TRBV2 | TRBD2 | . | TGTGCCAGCGTAGCGGGGGGCACAGATACGCAGTATTTT | CASVAGGTDTQYF
TRBJ2-3 | TRBV7-2 | TRBD2 | . | TGTGCCAGCAGCTTCGGGACTAGCGGGAGTAGTACGCAGTATTTT | CASSFGTSGSSTQYF
TRBJ2-7 | TRBV6-1 | . | few | TGTGCCAGCAGTGAAGAGGCAGGGCTTCGCGCCGAGCAGTACTTC | CASSEEAGLRAEQYF
TRBJ1-4 | TRBV19 | . | . | TGTGCCAGTAGGGGATTTAATGAAAAACTGTTTTTT | CASRGFNEKLFF
TRBJ1-1 | TRBV6-5 | TRBD1 | few | TGTGCCAGCAGCGGCGGGACAGTGAACACTGAAGCTTTCTTT | CASSGGTVNTEAFF
TRBJ2-2 | TRBV7-2 | . | . | TGTGCCAGCAGCTTAGCGGAGGGGCAGGGAAACACCGGGGAGCTGTTTTTT | CASSLAEGQGNTGELFF
TRBJ2-1 | TRBV4-3 | TRBD2 | few | TGCGCCAGCAGCCTAAGGACTAGCGGGGGGTACAATGAGCAGTTCTTC | CASSLRTSGGYNEQFF
TRBJ1-5 | TRBV19 | . | . | TGTGCCAGTAGTATTGGGGGGACGAGAAATCAGCCCCAGCATTTT | CASSIGGTRNQPQHF
TRBJ2-1 | TRBV18 | . | . | TGTGCCAGCTCAGCGACCGTAGGCAATGAGCAGTTCTTC | CASSATVGNEQFF
TRBJ1-2 | TRBV6-1 | . | . | TGTGCCAGCAGTGAACGCAGGGTGGAGGGCTACACCTTC | CASSERRVEGYTF
TRBJ2-2 | TRBV7-2 | . | . | TGTGCCAGCAGCTTAGGCCTTTTTGGCGGGGAGCTGTTTTTT | CASSLGLFGGELFF
TRBJ2-7 | TRBV4-3 | . | . | TGCGCCAGCAGCCAAGACGACGGGGTAGCCTTATACGAGCAGTACTTC | CASSQDDGVALYEQYF
TRBJ1-5 | TRBV30 | . | once | TGTGCCTGGAGTTGGGTTGGGCAGCAACCTCAGCCCCAGCATTTT | CAWSWVGQQPQPQHF
TRBJ1-2 | TRBV7-6 | TRBD1 | . | TGTGCCAGCAGCGGACAGGGCTTTAGGGGCTACACCTTC | CASSGQGFRGYTF
TRBJ1-5 | TRBV28 | . | . | TGTGCCAGCAGTTTGGGTGCGTTTAGGCAGGGAGGATATAGCAATCAGCCCCAGCATTTT | CASSLGAFRQGGYSNQPQHF